The TCR beta chain under discussion was sequenced for a study of CD8+CD57+ T cells in acquired aplastic anemia. Study-level background: On average, sorted CD4+ and CD8+ cells gave about 2.9 ug of DNA.

With regard to this clonotype: Antigen unknown. In this CDR3 the conserved last residue, phenylalanine or tryptophan, is missing, so a read error is likely. The DNA is omitted, as the CDR3 cannot be located on it reliably, and the CDR3 follows TCRdb's listing.

The template used for profiling TCR beta VDJ and CDR3 was genomic DNA. Each CDR3 protein gets one entry after TCRdb re-called the reads with MiXCR. The table records over 150,000 distinct CDR3 sequences, roughly half of them present only once. Germline V gives CDR1 LGHDT, CDR2 YNNKEL (reference sequence). The CDR3 sequence runs 10 residues, both termini included. Broader study findings: Controls and patients did not differ significantly in CD8+ Simpson's diversity. Patients and controls shared 25 to 35 CD8+ CDR3 sequences, which appeared highly expressed in patients and within their immunodominant clones.

The source is a human donor in good health, serving as a control. The gene calls are TRBV3-1 and TRBJ1-4. What was sequenced was sorted CD4+, CD8+, or CD8+CD57+ T cells (not recorded which) from PBMCs. CDR3 residues: CASSQENWAS.